These T cell receptor beta chains were read from a single sample in a study of T cell changes during pregnancy in multiple sclerosis. Using immunoSEQ multiplex PCR, the repertoire was profiled, and TCRdb retains in-frame clones only, with some absent. Of 75,000 to 95,000 clones listed, roughly 90% are singletons. Specimen: peripheral blood, collected in the first trimester of pregnancy. These receptor sequences come from a female donor with multiple sclerosis, enrolled in a pregnancy study. Each CDR3 is given with its conserved first and last residue. D genes are given only for firm matches. Size is omitted from some rows. Given values are once, few, many or a class for expanded clones.

v_call	j_call	d_call	clone_size	cdr3_aa	cdr3_nt
TRBV5-1	TRBJ1-4	TRBD1	-	CASSLDRTGTEKLFF	TGCGCCAGCAGCTTGGATAGGACAGGGACTGAAAAACTGTTTTTT
TRBV5-1	TRBJ2-7	TRBD2	-	CASSSTGTSGAEQYF	TGCGCCAGCAGCTCGACCGGGACTAGCGGGGCCGAGCAGTACTTC
TRBV6-6	TRBJ1-1	TRBD1	-	CASSRITGTGDRF	TGTGCCAGCAGTCGGATCACCGGGACAGGGGACCGGTTT
TRBV9	TRBJ2-7	TRBD2	-	CASSADTGTSRRYEQYF	TGTGCCAGCAGCGCAGATACCGGGACTAGCAGACGATACGAGCAGTACTTC
TRBV15	TRBJ1-4	-	-	CATSSIHRDIEKLFF	TGTGCCACCAGCAGTATTCACCGGGACATTGAAAAACTGTTTTTT
TRBV7-2	TRBJ1-1	-	-	CASSRGGDYTEAFF	TGTGCCAGCAGTAGGGGGGGCGACTACACTGAAGCTTTCTTT
TRBV7-9	TRBJ1-2	-	-	CASSLASRTNYGYTF	TGTGCCAGCAGCTTAGCCTCCAGGACTAACTATGGCTACACCTTC
TRBV19	TRBJ2-7	-	-	CASMGARGSSYEQYF	TGTGCCAGTATGGGGGCGCGGGGGTCCTCCTACGAGCAGTACTTC
TRBV5-6	TRBJ2-5	-	-	CASSVFGGLGGIETQYF	TGTGCCAGCAGCGTTTTCGGGGGGCTTGGGGGCATAGAGACCCAGTACTTC
TRBV4-3	TRBJ2-7	-	-	CASSLQTGQEQYF	TGCGCCAGCAGCCTCCAAACTGGGCAGGAGCAGTACTTC
TRBV6-1	TRBJ1-5	-	-	CASRLYPNQPQHF	TGTGCCAGCAGACTCTACCCCAATCAGCCCCAGCATTTT
TRBV18	TRBJ2-2	-	-	CASSPRQGNTGELFF	TGTGCCAGCTCACCACGGCAGGGAAACACCGGGGAGCTGTTTTTT
TRBV28	TRBJ2-7	-	-	CASSGDTHEQYF	TGTGCCAGCAGTGGGGACACCCACGAGCAGTACTTC
TRBV6-1	TRBJ2-5	-	-	CASSNTVLQETQYF	TGTGCCAGCAGTAACACAGTCCTTCAAGAGACCCAGTACTTC
TRBV9	TRBJ1-6	TRBD1	-	CASSVGTGFNSPLHF	TGTGCCAGCAGCGTAGGGACAGGTTTCAATTCACCCCTCCACTTT
TRBV6-1	TRBJ2-1	-	-	CASKEYNEQFF	TGTGCCAGCAAAGAGTACAATGAGCAGTTCTTC
TRBV27	TRBJ2-1	-	-	CASSSRLGGYEQFF	TGTGCCAGCAGTTCTCGACTAGGCGGGTATGAGCAGTTCTTC
TRBV2	TRBJ1-2	TRBD1	-	CASNQDRGDYGYTF	TGTGCCAGCAACCAAGACAGGGGGGACTATGGCTACACCTTC
TRBV28	TRBJ2-3	-	-	CASSTVRGIPDTQYF	TGTGCCAGCAGCACAGTACGCGGGATCCCAGATACGCAGTATTTT
TRBV19	TRBJ1-5	-	-	CASSMGSSNQPQHF	TGTGCCAGTAGTATGGGCAGTAGCAATCAGCCCCAGCATTTT
TRBV29-1	TRBJ2-7	TRBD2	-	CSAVAGGPLVYEQYF	TGCAGCGCCGTAGCGGGAGGGCCTTTAGTCTACGAGCAGTACTTC
TRBV15	TRBJ2-2	TRBD2	-	CATSRDVGLVEVSGELFF	TGTGCCACCAGCAGAGATGTGGGACTAGTCGAAGTTAGCGGGGAGCTGTTTTTT
TRBV29-1	TRBJ2-5	-	-	CSVRTIWRETQYF	TGCAGCGTGCGGACTATTTGGCGGGAGACCCAGTACTTC
TRBV7-9	TRBJ2-3	TRBD2	few	CACPVREGDTQYF	TGTGCCTGCCCCGTCAGGGAGGGAGATACGCAGTATTTT
TRBV30	TRBJ1-4	-	once	CAWNRVDEKLFF	TGTGCCTGGAACAGGGTGGATGAAAAACTGTTTTTT
TRBV19	TRBJ2-2	TRBD2	-	CASSMSGLAETGELFF	TGTGCCAGTAGTATGTCCGGGCTAGCGGAAACCGGGGAGCTGTTTTTT
TRBV5-8	TRBJ2-1	-	-	CASSLGQAGTRDYEQFF	TGTGCCAGCAGCTTGGGGCAGGCCGGGACTCGAGACTATGAGCAGTTCTTC
TRBV15	TRBJ2-1	-	-	CATSRDLDGSLNEQFF	TGTGCCACCAGCAGAGATCTTGACGGGAGTCTCAATGAGCAGTTCTTC
TRBV9	TRBJ2-1	-	-	CASSFNPSSYNEQFF	TGTGCCAGCAGCTTCAACCCGAGCTCCTACAATGAGCAGTTCTTC
TRBV9	TRBJ2-5	-	-	CASSEGSPQETQYF	TGTGCCAGCAGCGAGGGGTCACCGCAAGAGACCCAGTACTTC
TRBV7-2	TRBJ2-7	-	-	CASSFAWGLSYEQYF	TGTGCCAGCAGCTTCGCCTGGGGCCTCTCCTACGAGCAGTACTTC
TRBV28	TRBJ1-3	-	-	CASSLLSSGNTIYF	TGTGCCAGCAGCCTGCTATCCTCTGGAAACACCATATATTTT
TRBV11-2	TRBJ2-1	TRBD2	once	CASSTRLAGERNEQFF	TGTGCCAGCAGCACACGACTAGCGGGAGAAAGGAATGAGCAGTTCTTC
TRBV28	TRBJ1-5	-	-	CASTIRGLDQPQHF	TGTGCCAGCACAATTAGGGGTTTGGATCAGCCCCAGCATTTT
TRBV11-2	TRBJ1-1	-	-	CASSFEERRAFF	TGTGCCAGCAGCTTCGAAGAAAGGAGAGCTTTCTTT
TRBV7-7	TRBJ2-5	TRBD2	-	CASSLGLAGGETQYF	TGTGCCAGCAGCTTAGGACTAGCGGGAGGGGAGACCCAGTACTTC
TRBV27	TRBJ1-3	-	-	CASSSRTALGNTIYF	TGTGCCAGCAGTTCACGGACAGCCTTAGGAAACACCATATATTTT
TRBV6-4	TRBJ2-1	TRBD2	-	CASSQGLAGRDNEQFF	TGTGCCAGCAGTCAGGGACTAGCGGGAAGGGACAATGAGCAGTTCTTC